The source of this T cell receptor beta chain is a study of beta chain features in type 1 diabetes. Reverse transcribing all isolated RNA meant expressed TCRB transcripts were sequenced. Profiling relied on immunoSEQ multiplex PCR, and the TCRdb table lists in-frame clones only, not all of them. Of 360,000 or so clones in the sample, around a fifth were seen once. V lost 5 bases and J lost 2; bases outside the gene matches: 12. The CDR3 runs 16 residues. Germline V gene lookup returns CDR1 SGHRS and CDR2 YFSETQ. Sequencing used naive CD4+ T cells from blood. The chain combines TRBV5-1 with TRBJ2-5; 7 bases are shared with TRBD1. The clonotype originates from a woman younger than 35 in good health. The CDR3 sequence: CASRPVYRGRQETQYF. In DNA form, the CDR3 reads TGCGCCAGCAGACCCGTTTACAGGGGAAGGCAAGAGACCCAGTACTTC.